This TCR beta chain was sequenced in a study of spatial heterogeneity in lung cancer. About the research overall: Sequencing was performed on follow-up PBMC samples when available, collected at a median of around two years after resection.

Stated time point: blood at routine non-recurrence follow-up after resection. Whole RNA obtained from tumor, nontumor lung or frozen PBMC underwent sequencing without sorting. A distinct unique molecular identifier was carried by each TCR cDNA molecule. TCRdb independently ran MiXCR on the 5' RACE reads; one entry per CDR3 protein. The sample contains about 47,000 distinct CDR3 sequences, about 7.4% of which appear only once. The sample holds many counts of this clonotype. The germline gives CDR1 LGHDT, CDR2 YNNKEL (reference sequence). V gave up 3 bases and J gave up 8 bases, with 13 bases separating them. The length of the CDR3 is 13 residues.

This receptor was taken from a female donor with early-stage non-small cell lung cancer. This specimen was PBMCs, taken at follow-up. The chain joins TRBV3-1 to TRBJ1-2; the D gene is possibly TRBD1 (5 bases). CDR3 nucleotide sequence: TGTGCCAGCAGCCAGCGGGGGAGTCAAGGCTACACCTTC. Protein: CASSQRGSQGYTF. The full variable domain, rest sourced from reference TRBV3-1 and TRBJ1-2, is DTAVSQTPKYLVTQMGNDKSIKCEQNLGHDTMYWYKQDSKKFLKIMFSYNNKELIINETVPNRFSPKSPDKAHLNLHINSLELGDSAVYFCASSQRGSQGYTFGSGTRLTVV.